This T cell receptor beta chain was documented in a study of post-analysis software for immune sequencing data. TCR beta cDNA libraries had unique molecular identifiers. Using its own MiXCR run on the PCR reads, TCRdb lists one record per CDR3 protein. The sample contains some 800,000 distinct CDR3 sequences, under 60% of which appear only once. The ends lost 1 base at V and 0 bases at J; junction bases unmatched: 4. CDR3 length: 16 residues. The germline V gene has CDR1 DFQATT and CDR2 SNEGSKA (reference sequence). Concerning this clonotype itself: Its antigen is not identified.

Findings of the study overall: Patients had higher frequencies than controls of five or six TRBV segments, including TRBV5-6, TRBV5-1 and TRBV20-1.

Sequenced sample: blood. This chain joins TRBV20-1 and TRBJ2-1, with 9 bases fitting TRBD2. The receptor was isolated from a girl aged 5-17 years with multiple sclerosis. The CDR3 bases are TGCAGTGCTAGAGGACTAGCGGAGAGCTCCTACAATGAGCAGTTCTTC. It is translated as CSARGLAESSYNEQFF.